Each of the 6 T cell receptor beta chains below was sequenced from the same sample in a study of blood T cell repertoires in COVID-19. The method was immunoSEQ multiplex PCR; TCRdb's version includes in-frame clones alone and lacks a portion of them. The sample shows about 220,000 clones, approximately 77% of them seen only once. The sequencing sample was made of peripheral blood. The receptors shown here come from an elderly woman with acute or convalescent COVID-19.

The chain uses TRBV2 and TRBJ2-7; TRBD1 aligns across 10 bases. The germline V gene encodes CDR1 SNHLY and CDR2 FYNNEI. This CDR3 region has 11 residues. Trimming at V came to 6 bases and at J to 11 bases, leaving 4 bases not matched to a gene. CDR3 nucleotide sequence: TGTGCCAGCAGGCAAGGACAGGGGGAGTACTTC. This translates into CASRQGQGEYF.

This rearrangement joins TRBV20-1 to TRBJ2-5; a weak D match, TRBD2 (6 bases). Germline V lookup: CDR1 DFQATT, CDR2 SNEGSKA (reference sequence). The CDR3 extends over 11 amino acids. V was trimmed by 6 bases and J by 2 bases, leaving 7 bases between them. The CDR3 here is CSAGLQETQYF. The CDR3 nucleotides read TGCAGTGCGGGACTTCAAGAGACCCAGTACTTC.

J is TRBJ1-4 and V is TRBV6-5; 8 bases map to TRBD1. Germline V lookup: CDR1 MNHEY, CDR2 SVGAGI. V was clipped by 0 bases and J by 8 bases; unmatched bases: 5. The CDR3 sequence is 15 residues long. CDR3 sequence reads: CASSYSTGVKEKLFF. The CDR3 nucleotides read TGTGCCAGCAGTTACTCGACAGGGGTAAAGGAAAAACTGTTTTTT.

V gene TRBV5-1 combines with J gene TRBJ2-3, with 12 bases aligning to TRBD1. Germline V gives CDR1 SGHRS, CDR2 YFSETQ. V trimming: 4 bases; J trimming: 3 bases; junction bases outside the gene matches: 6. This CDR3 region has 16 residues. CDR3 sequence (DNA): TGCGCCAGCAGCCTAGGGACAGGGGGCGCGACAGATACGCAGTATTTT. Its protein is CASSLGTGGATDTQYF.

This chain connects TRBV3-1 (or the pseudogene TRBV3-2) to TRBJ1-2; TRBD1 might be the D (5 bases). The V gene lost 2 bases and the J gene lost 3 bases, with 16 bases spanning the gap. This CDR3 has 16 amino acids. CDR1 LGHDT and CDR2 YNNKEL come from the germline V gene (reference sequence). This chain's CDR3 is CASSQPGLQAYYGYTF. The CDR3 region has the DNA TGTGCCAGCAGCCAACCTGGGCTACAGGCGTACTATGGCTACACCTTC.

This chain connects TRBV4-2 to TRBJ2-7, with a weak D call TRBD2 (6 bases). The CDR3 has 15 amino acids. Germline loops: CDR1 LGHNA, CDR2 YNFKEQ. Trimming stripped 0 bases from V and 5 bases from J, with 14 bases between. CDR3 in amino acids: CASSQDRRGGDEQYF. The CDR3 coding sequence is TGTGCCAGCAGCCAAGATCGAAGGGGAGGCGACGAGCAGTACTTC.